Listed here are 5 T cell receptor beta chains from one sample, sequenced in a study of early T cells in non-severe SARS-CoV-2 infection. TCRdb re-analysed the 5' RACE reads in MiXCR, keeping a single row per CDR3 protein. The repertoire includes about 110,000 distinct CDR3 sequences, 10% to 15% of them detected once, and 3% to 4.5% sits in the top ten. The material was whole blood, obtained at baseline. These receptors came from an adult who was a healthcare worker with PCR-confirmed SARS-CoV-2 infection or an uninfected control (not recorded which).

This clonotype was observed a single time. A much larger clone differs by one base, so this may be a read error. The CDR3, as DNA: TGTGCCAGCAGTCCCCAGGGTGGCTACACCTTC. This translates into CASSPQGGYTF. V gene TRBV12-3 or TRBV12-4 combines with J gene TRBJ1-2; D is possibly TRBD1 (5 bases). V lost 5 bases, J lost 7 bases, and 8 bases lay in between. The CDR3 spans 11 residues.

This rearrangement joins TRBV12-5 to TRBJ1-5; D not certain. Germline V gene data show CDR1 as LGHNT and CDR2 as FRNRAP. CDR3 length: 13 residues. V dropped 1 base and J dropped 6 bases, with 7 bases sitting between them. The CDR3 reads CASGLEVGQPQHF. The CDR3 nucleotides read TGTGCTAGTGGTTTGGAGGTGGGTCAGCCCCAGCATTTT.

This clonotype was seen a handful of times. The chain has TRBV5-1 and TRBJ2-3; perhaps TRBD2 as D (6 bases). The length of the CDR3 is 15 residues. V lost 1 base, J lost 4 bases, and 13 bases lay in between. The V gene's germline CDR1 is SGHRS and CDR2 YFSETQ. CDR3: CASSLSLPGADTQYF. CDR3 sequence (DNA): TGCGCCAGCAGCTTGTCGCTACCGGGGGCAGATACGCAGTATTTT.

The rearrangement uses TRBV10-3 and TRBJ2-3; D might be TRBD1 (6 bases). V shed 3 bases and J shed 0 bases, with 13 bases lying between them. The CDR3 loop spans 16 amino acids. Germline CDR1 reads ENHRY; CDR2 reads SYGVKD. Here the CDR3 DNA reads TGTGCCATCAGTGAACTACAGGGAACTAGCACAGATACGCAGTATTTT. Translating gives CAISELQGTSTDTQYF.

This clonotype was observed a handful of times. This chain uses TRBV7-3 with TRBJ1-6; no reliable D call. The CDR3 is 16 amino acids. The germline CDR1 and CDR2 sequences are SGHTA and FQGTGA. Deletions cut 1 base from V and 8 bases from J, with 15 bases between. The CDR3 DNA reads TGTGCCAGCAGCTTAAGTCCGCCCGATAGGTATTCACCCCTCCACTTT. It codes for CASSLSPPDRYSPLHF.